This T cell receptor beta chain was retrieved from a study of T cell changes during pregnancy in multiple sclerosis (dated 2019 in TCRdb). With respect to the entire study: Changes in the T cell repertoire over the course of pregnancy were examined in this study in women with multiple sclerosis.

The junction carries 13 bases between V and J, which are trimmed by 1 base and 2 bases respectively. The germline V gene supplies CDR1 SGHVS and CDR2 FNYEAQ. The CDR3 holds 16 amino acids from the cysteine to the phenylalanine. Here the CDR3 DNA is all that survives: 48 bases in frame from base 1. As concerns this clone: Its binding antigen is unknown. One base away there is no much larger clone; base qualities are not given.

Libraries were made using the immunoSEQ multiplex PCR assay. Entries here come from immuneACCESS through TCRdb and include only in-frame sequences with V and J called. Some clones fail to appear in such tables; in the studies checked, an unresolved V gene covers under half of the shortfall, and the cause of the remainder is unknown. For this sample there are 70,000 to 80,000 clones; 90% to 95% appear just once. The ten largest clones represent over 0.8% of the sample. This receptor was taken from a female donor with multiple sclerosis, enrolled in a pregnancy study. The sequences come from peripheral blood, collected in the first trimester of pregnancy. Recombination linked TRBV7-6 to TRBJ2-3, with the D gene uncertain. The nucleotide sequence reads TGTGCCAGCAGCTTAGGACACCATATACCCACAGATACGCAGTATTTT. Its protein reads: CASSLGHHIPTDTQYF.